This entry lists 29 T cell receptor beta chains sequenced from one sample in a study of cytomegalovirus exposure and HLA in healthy donors. Primers included in the PCR were 60 Vbeta and 13 Jbeta primers. Clones were sequenced by immunoSEQ multiplex PCR, and TCRdb holds only the in-frame ones, with some missing. The sample includes some 120,000 clones, under 90% of them seen just once. Sequencing was carried out using PBMCs. These receptors originate from a woman aged 40-49 years in good health and CMV-seropositive.

V and J are TRBV27 and TRBJ2-1, with 8 nucleotides matching TRBD2. CDR1 is MNHEY and CDR2 is SMNVEV in the germline V gene (reference sequence). Trimming cost V 2 bases and J 4 bases; bases outside gene matches: 4. The CDR3 is 15 residues long. CDR3 bases: TGTGCCAGCAGTTTAAGCGGGAGTTTGTACAATGAGCAGTTCTTC. Its translation: CASSLSGSLYNEQFF.

This sequence joins TRBV28 and TRBJ1-2; 7 bases are shared with TRBD1. This CDR3 has 12 amino acids. V lost 5 bases and J lost 7; bases outside the gene matches: 4. Germline assignment: CDR1 MDHEN and CDR2 SYDVKM. CDR3 region: CASSPRGFGYTF. In DNA form, the CDR3 reads TGTGCCAGCAGTCCCAGGGGGTTTGGCTACACCTTC.

The rearrangement joins TRBV30 to TRBJ2-5, with 13 bases fitting TRBD2. Germline CDR1 is GTSNPN and CDR2 is SVGIG (reference sequence). V trimming: 5 bases; J trimming: 5 bases; junction bases outside the gene matches: 8. The CDR3 runs to 15 residues. CDR3 DNA: TGTGCCTGGGGAGGACTAGCGGGAGCGATGGAGACCCAGTACTTC. Translation: CAWGGLAGAMETQYF.

The chain has TRBV28 and TRBJ2-5, with 7 positions matching TRBD1. The CDR3 sequence is 15 residues long. The junction had 7 bases not matched to a gene; V was cut back by 5 bases and J by 1 base. Germline V CDR1 and CDR2: MDHEN, SYDVKM. DNA of the CDR3: TGTGCCAGCAGTACACAAAGGACAGGCCAAGAGACCCAGTACTTC. Protein product: CASSTQRTGQETQYF.

The CDR3 loop is CASSYSTLPTYEQYF. CDR3 DNA: TGTGCCAGCAGTTACTCGACTCTACCTACCTACGAGCAGTACTTC. This chain uses TRBV6-5 with TRBJ2-5; D gene ambiguous. The J call may be wrong; the DNA end is better matched by TRBJ2-7. This CDR3 is built from 15 residues. Germline assignment: CDR1 MNHEY and CDR2 SVGAGI.

The rearrangement uses TRBV9 and TRBJ2-1; 10 nucleotides agree with TRBD2. From germline, CDR1 is SGDLS and CDR2 YYNGEE. The V and J ends lost 0 bases and 4 bases, in that order; junction bases with no gene match: 4. The CDR3 runs 16 residues. The CDR3 sequence is CASSVGTSGRYNEQFF. CDR3 bases: TGTGCCAGCAGCGTAGGGACTAGCGGCAGATACAATGAGCAGTTCTTC.

Remarks on this clone: One end of the junction varies from germline; a read error may be responsible. The gene calls are TRBV7-9 and TRBJ2-1, with 12 nucleotides matching TRBD2. Germline-derived CDR1 and CDR2 are SEHNR and FQNEAQ (reference sequence). The CDR3 is 15 residues long. The CDR3 loop reads CSSSFGLAGYNEQFF. In DNA, the CDR3 is TGTTCCAGCAGCTTCGGACTAGCGGGGTACAATGAGCAGTTCTTC.

Regarding this clone: The sample holds other DNA sequences that translate to the same CDR3. The chain couples TRBV7-9 to TRBJ2-7, with D unclear. V lost 1 base, J lost 2 bases, and 9 bases lay in between. The CDR3 is made up of 14 amino acids. CDR1 is SEHNR and CDR2 is FQNEAQ in the germline V gene (reference sequence). CDR3 sequence (DNA): TGTGCCAGCAGCTTAGATTTGGCGGCCTACGAGCAGTACTTC. Translation gives CASSLDLAAYEQYF.

The CDR3 spells CASSPTGGSSGNTIYF. The DNA for the CDR3 is TGTGCCAGCAGCCCGACGGGGGGGAGCTCTGGAAACACCATATATTTT. The rearrangement uses TRBV7-6 and TRBJ1-3; D is possibly TRBD1 (5 bases). V was pared by 5 bases and J by 0 bases, with 14 bases between. Germline V gene lookup returns CDR1 SGHVS and CDR2 FNYEAQ. This CDR3 is built from 16 residues.

The rearrangement joins TRBV7-2 to TRBJ1-5; tentatively, D is TRBD1 (6 bases). The CDR3 runs 16 residues. CDR1 and CDR2 from the germline V gene are SGHTA and FQGNSA. Between the trimmed V and J ends, which lost 1 base and 1 base, there was a span of 11 bases. The CDR3 DNA sequence: TGTGCCAGCAGCTTAGTGGGGGCTAACAGCAATCAGCCCCAGCATTTT. Encoded protein: CASSLVGANSNQPQHF.

The rearrangement links TRBV4-1 to TRBJ1-3, with TRBD1 as a possible D gene (5 bases). V lost 4 bases to trimming and J lost 4 bases, with 14 bases between them. The CDR3 has 15 residues. Germline loops: CDR1 MGHRA, CDR2 YSYEKL. The DNA for the CDR3 is TGCGCCAGCAGCCGGCCGGGGGTTTCAGGAAACACCATATATTTT. Its protein is CASSRPGVSGNTIYF.

This clone was recorded a few times. This chain uses TRBV4-2 with TRBJ1-2; D possibly corresponds to TRBD1 (5 bases). Trimming stripped 5 bases from V and 5 bases from J, with 18 bases between. The CDR3 sequence is 15 residues long. Germline V gene lookup returns CDR1 LGHNA and CDR2 YNFKEQ. The CDR3 nucleotides are TGTGCCAGCAGCGTAGGGGAGGGACTAGGATATGGCTACACCTTC. Its protein is CASSVGEGLGYGYTF.

The rearrangement joins TRBV7-8 to TRBJ2-2; 8 nucleotides line up with TRBD2. This CDR3 region has 20 residues. Trimming cost V 1 base and J 3 bases; bases outside gene matches: 16. Germline V CDR1 and CDR2: SGHVS, FQNEAQ. Here the CDR3 DNA reads TGTGCCAGCAGCTTAGGAAGGGGGAAGCGGCTAGCGGGTGACACCGGGGAGCTGTTTTTT. This gives the protein CASSLGRGKRLAGDTGELFF.

The chain carries TRBV6-5 and TRBJ2-1, with D maybe TRBD1 (5 bases). The CDR3 sequence is 13 residues long. The V end was cut by 0 bases, the J end by 5 bases, with 5 bases between. Germline values: CDR1 MNHEY, CDR2 SVGAGI. CDR3: CASSYSGDNEQFF. CDR3 coding DNA: TGTGCCAGCAGTTACTCAGGGGACAATGAGCAGTTCTTC.

V and J are TRBV27 and TRBJ2-7, with 7 bases identical to TRBD1. The V gene's germline CDR1 is MNHEY and CDR2 SMNVEV (reference sequence). This CDR3 has 17 amino acids. V lost 1 base and J lost 1; bases outside the gene matches: 10. This CDR3 reads CASSLLAVGRGSYEQYF. CDR3 DNA sequence: TGTGCCAGCAGTTTATTGGCTGTGGGCAGGGGGTCCTACGAGCAGTACTTC.

V gene TRBV19 combines with J gene TRBJ1-5; possibly TRBD1 for D (5 bases). The V end lost 1 base, the J end lost 9 bases, and 10 bases lay between the germline ends. Germline V gene lookup returns CDR1 LNHDA and CDR2 SQIVND (reference sequence). CDR3 length: 13 amino acids. The CDR3: CASSIVTGGPQHF. Written as DNA, the CDR3 is TGTGCCAGTAGTATAGTTACAGGCGGGCCCCAGCATTTT.

This clone was counted a single time. The V gene is TRBV29-1, the J gene TRBJ1-1; 7 bases line up with TRBD1. V shed 4 bases, J shed 6 bases, and the junction held 11 bases outside the gene matches. The CDR3 runs to 14 residues. Per the germline V gene, CDR1 is SQVTM and CDR2 is ANQGSEA. The CDR3 DNA is TGCAGCGTTGGGCAGGGGGAAAGGGCCCCTGAAGCTTTCTTT. It codes for CSVGQGERAPEAFF.

This chain connects TRBV10-1 to TRBJ2-1; 10 positions agree with TRBD1. Per the germline V gene, CDR1 is WNHNN and CDR2 is SYGVQD (reference sequence). J was trimmed by 4 bases and V by 0 bases; bases with no gene match: 12. This CDR3 is 19 amino acids long. CDR3 nucleotide sequence: TGCGCCAGCAGTGAGTCTGGTTTTAGTGGACAGGGGGTTTACAATGAGCAGTTCTTC. Its protein is CASSESGFSGQGVYNEQFF.

The rearrangement links TRBV27 to TRBJ2-5; D unresolved. V lost 6 bases and J 5 bases, leaving 10 bases between the germline ends. Germline V lookup: CDR1 MNHEY, CDR2 SMNVEV (reference sequence). The CDR3 is made up of 12 amino acids. The CDR3 here is CASSDTRETQYF. The CDR3 bases are TGTGCCAGCAGCGATACACGTGAGACCCAGTACTTC.

The chain combines TRBV7-9 with TRBJ2-5; maybe TRBD2 (6 bases). V was trimmed by 3 bases and J by 4 bases, leaving 12 bases between them. CDR1 is SEHNR and CDR2 is FQNEAQ in the germline V gene (reference sequence). The CDR3 is 14 residues long. The DNA of the CDR3 is TGTGCCAGCAGCTTGGGCGGGGCTGGAGAGACCCAGTACTTC. Protein product: CASSLGGAGETQYF.

The CDR3 DNA sequence: TGTGCCAGCTCACCACGGTCAGCGGAGGCCTACAATGAGCAGTTCTTC. Protein product: CASSPRSAEAYNEQFF. The chain combines TRBV18 with TRBJ2-1; D may be TRBD2 (5 bases). V was trimmed by 1 base and J by 2 bases, leaving 12 bases between them. This CDR3 contains 16 residues. Per germline, CDR1 KGHSH and CDR2 LQKENI. Based on the CDR3 plus reference TRBV18 and TRBJ2-1, the full variable domain is NAGVMQNPRHLVRRRGQEARLRCSPMKGHSHVYWYRQLPEEGLKFMVYLQKENIIDESGMPKERFSAEFPKEGPSILRIQQVVRGDSAAYFCASSPRSAEAYNEQFFGPGTRLTVL.

This sequence joins TRBV19 and TRBJ2-1, with 10 bases fitting TRBD2. Germline V gives CDR1 LNHDA, CDR2 SQIVND (reference sequence). V lost 3 bases to trimming and J lost 13 bases; unmatched junction nucleotides: 12. CDR3 size: 15 residues. The CDR3 nucleotides are TGTGCCAGTAGTATCTATAGCGGGACTAGCGTATCCCAGTTCTTC. Protein: CASSIYSGTSVSQFF.

The V gene is TRBV18, the J gene TRBJ2-5; D unresolved. The J call is uncertain, as TRBJ2-7 better fits the DNA end. This CDR3 spans 14 amino acids. The germline V gene encodes CDR1 KGHSH and CDR2 LQKENI. The CDR3 loop is CASSKEIVTYEQYF. Here the CDR3 DNA reads TGTGCCAGCTCAAAGGAGATCGTTACCTACGAGCAGTACTTC.

V gene TRBV5-4 combines with J gene TRBJ2-7; D possibly corresponds to TRBD2 (6 bases). Germline assignment: CDR1 SGHNT and CDR2 YYREEE (reference sequence). V lost 4 bases, J lost 3 bases, and 17 bases lay in between. The CDR3 extends over 15 amino acids. The CDR3 DNA sequence: TGTGCCAGCAGCGGGGGGAGGTCTACTTACTACGAGCAGTACTTC. It yields the protein CASSGGRSTYYEQYF.

The V and J genes are TRBV6-1 and TRBJ2-2; D call uncertain. Trimming removed 8 bases from V and 4 bases from J, with 17 bases in between. Germline V gene data show CDR1 as MNHNS and CDR2 as SASEGT. The CDR3 length is 15 residues. The CDR3 region has the DNA TGTGCCAGCCAGCAGTTTACTATAGGCACCGGGGAGCTGTTTTTT. Translation: CASQQFTIGTGELFF.

This sequence joins TRBV11-3 and TRBJ1-1; D perhaps matches TRBD1 (6 bases). Trimming took 2 bases from V and 0 from J, leaving 7 bases between them. This CDR3 spans 14 amino acids. Germline CDR1 SGHNT, CDR2 YENEEA. The CDR3 sequence is CASSLSGVNTEAFF. The CDR3 DNA reads TGTGCCAGCAGCTTATCAGGGGTGAACACTGAAGCTTTCTTT.

The rearrangement links TRBV28 to TRBJ2-1, with 9 bases lining up with TRBD1. CDR1 is MDHEN and CDR2 is SYDVKM in the germline V gene. This CDR3 is built from 15 residues. Trimming removed 6 bases from V and 8 bases from J; junction bases left unmatched: 11. The CDR3 sequence is CASSPLGTGFDEQFF. DNA for the CDR3: TGTGCCAGCAGCCCTCTAGGGACAGGGTTCGATGAGCAGTTCTTC.

The V gene is TRBV7-3, the J gene TRBJ2-5, with TRBD1 matching over 8 bases. V lost 5 bases, J lost 1 base, and 3 bases stayed unmatched. The V gene's germline CDR1 is SGHTA and CDR2 FQGTGA. The CDR3 is 14 residues long. The CDR3 sequence: CASSRTGFQETQYF. The CDR3 bases are TGTGCCAGCAGCCGGACAGGGTTCCAAGAGACCCAGTACTTC. Full variable domain (outside the CDR3, taken from reference TRBV7-3 and TRBJ2-5): GAGVSQTPSNKVTEKGKYVELRCDPISGHTALYWYRQSLGQGPEFLIYFQGTGAADDSGLPNDRFFAVRPEGSVSTLKIQRTERGDSAVYLCASSRTGFQETQYFGPGTRLLVL.

As concerns this clone: The junction and the germline gene differ at one end; a read error may be behind it. The rearrangement links TRBV7-3 to TRBJ2-3; a weak D match, TRBD1 (6 bases). This CDR3 spans 14 amino acids. Germline CDR1 reads SGHTA; CDR2 reads FQGTGA. CDR3 region: CASSLYRDADTQYF. The CDR3 DNA reads TGTGCCAGCAGCTTATACAGGGACGCAGACACGCAGTATTTT.